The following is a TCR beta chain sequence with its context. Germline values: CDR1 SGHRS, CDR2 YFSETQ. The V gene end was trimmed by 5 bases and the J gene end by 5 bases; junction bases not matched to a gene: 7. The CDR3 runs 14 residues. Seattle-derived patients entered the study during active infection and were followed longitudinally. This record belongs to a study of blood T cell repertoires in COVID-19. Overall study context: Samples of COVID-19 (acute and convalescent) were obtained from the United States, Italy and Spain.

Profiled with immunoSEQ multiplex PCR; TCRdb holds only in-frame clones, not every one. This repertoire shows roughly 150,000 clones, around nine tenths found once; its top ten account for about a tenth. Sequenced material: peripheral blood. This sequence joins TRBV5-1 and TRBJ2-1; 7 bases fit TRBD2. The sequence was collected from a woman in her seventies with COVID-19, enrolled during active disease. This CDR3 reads CASRLTSSNNEQFF. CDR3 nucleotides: TGCGCCAGCAGATTGACTAGCTCTAACAATGAGCAGTTCTTC.